This T cell receptor (beta chain) emerged from a study of glioma-infiltrating T cells. Study-level findings and limits: Tissue and blood shared very few CDR3 sequences. Tissue-blood divergence was below expectation in non-neoplastic patients, above in gliomas.

The iRepertoire nested amplicon-rescue multiplex PCR amplified TCR alpha and beta CDR3s from RNA. In TCRdb, the multiplex PCR reads were re-called with MiXCR into one record per CDR3 protein. The table includes 100,000 to 150,000 distinct CDR3 sequences, roughly 20% detected once. The CDR3 sequence is 19 residues long. Germline V CDR1 and CDR2: SGHDT, YYEEEE. Deletions cut 4 bases from V and 0 bases from J, with 26 bases between. This clonotype appeared many times. Its cognate antigen is unknown. J is TRBJ2-7 and V is TRBV5-6; maybe TRBD2 (6 bases). The sequenced sample was glioma tissue, nonneoplastic brain tissue, or PBMCs (not recorded which). The receptor was derived from a human donor with low-grade glioma or glioblastoma, undergoing nonglioma brain surgery, or in good health (not recorded which). The CDR3 sequence is CASSHPPTDTGLLSYEQYF. The DNA of the CDR3 is TGTGCCAGCAGCCACCCCCCGACCGATACAGGACTACTCTCCTACGAGCAGTACTTC.